Following are 8 T cell receptor beta chains from one sample sequenced in a study of T cell responses to AZD1222 COVID-19 vaccine (dated by TCRdb to 2020 to 2023). Interpreted using the paper, the time point label stands for: about 28 days (+/-7) after the second vaccine dose. The library was built by means of the immunoSEQ multiplex PCR assay. TCRdb's version of the immuneACCESS table is confined to in-frame rearrangements and falls short of the full clone set. An unresolved V gene accounts for under half of the shortfall where checked; the remainder is of unknown origin. The sample yields 160,000 or so clones; approximately 87% were counted once. About a tenth of the sample goes to the ten largest clones. The specimen comprised peripheral blood, sampled 28 days after the second AZD1222 dose. Every receptor here comes from an adult who received the AZD1222 COVID-19 vaccine.

This sequence joins TRBV19 and TRBJ1-6; tentative D call: TRBD1 (6 bases). The CDR3 consists of 15 residues. The V end was cut by 7 bases, the J end by 4 bases, with 14 bases between. Germline lookup yields CDR1 LNHDA and CDR2 SQIVND (reference sequence). The CDR3 spells CASTPQGQYNSPLHF. The CDR3 region has the DNA TGTGCCAGTACCCCCCAAGGACAGTATAATTCACCCCTCCACTTT. The whole variable domain, filled in from reference TRBV19 and TRBJ1-6, reads DGGITQSPKYLFRKEGQNVTLSCEQNLNHDAMYWYRQDPGQGLRLIYYSQIVNDFQKGDIAEGYSVSREKKESFPLTVTSAQKNPTAFYLCASTPQGQYNSPLHFGNGTRLTVT.

The chain employs TRBV27 and TRBJ1-1; no reliable D call. Per germline, CDR1 MNHEY and CDR2 SMNVEV (reference sequence). V was pared by 4 bases and J by 8 bases, with 14 bases between. CDR3 length equals 13 residues. The CDR3 here is CASSWVEHGEAFF. The CDR3 DNA reads TGTGCCAGCAGTTGGGTGGAACACGGCGAAGCTTTCTTT.

This clone was detected only a few times. The chain uses TRBV7-2 and TRBJ2-2; the D gene is possibly TRBD1 (6 bases). Per germline, CDR1 SGHTA and CDR2 FQGNSA. This CDR3 spans 13 amino acids. Trimming shortened V by 5 bases and J by 7 bases, and 11 bases separated the two germline ends. The CDR3 protein is CASSPRGDGELFF. The DNA for the CDR3 is TGTGCCAGCAGCCCCAGGGGCGACGGGGAGCTGTTTTTT. Using reference TRBV7-2 and TRBJ2-2 for the parts outside the CDR3, the full variable domain is GAGVSQSPSNKVTEKGKDVELRCDPISGHTALYWYRQSLGQGLEFLIYFQGNSAPDKSGLPSDRFSAERTGGSVSTLTIQRTQQEDSAVYLCASSPRGDGELFFGEGSRLTVL.

The chain uses TRBV19 and TRBJ2-3, with 12 nucleotides matching TRBD2. The CDR3 runs to 18 residues. CDR1 is LNHDA, CDR2 SQIVND, per germline (reference sequence). Trimming took 4 bases from V and 6 from J; bases not matched to a gene: 14. The CDR3 nucleotides are TGTGCCAGTAGTAGGGATTCGTCTAGCGGGAGGGGTCTGGATACGCAGTATTTT. Amino acids: CASSRDSSSGRGLDTQYF. The full variable domain, its missing parts supplied by reference TRBV19 and TRBJ2-3, is DGGITQSPKYLFRKEGQNVTLSCEQNLNHDAMYWYRQDPGQGLRLIYYSQIVNDFQKGDIAEGYSVSREKKESFPLTVTSAQKNPTAFYLCASSRDSSSGRGLDTQYFGPGTRLTVL.

For this clone: One end of the junction varies from germline; a read error may be responsible. This chain connects TRBV28 to TRBJ1-6, with TRBD1 identical over 8 bases. The CDR3 runs to 14 residues. Germline loops: CDR1 MDHEN, CDR2 SYDVKM. The DNA of the CDR3 is TGTGCCAGCAGTCGATCTGGACAGGGCGGCCGTAGGGACTTT. Amino acid sequence: CASSRSGQGGRRDF.

The rearrangement links TRBV18 to TRBJ2-5, with unresolved D. Germline values: CDR1 KGHSH, CDR2 LQKENI. The CDR3 length is 13 residues. Trimming left V 3 bases short and J 0 bases short, with 5 bases between. The CDR3 sequence is CASSPPYQETQYF. CDR3 in DNA: TGTGCCAGCTCACCCCCGTACCAAGAGACCCAGTACTTC.

The J gene is TRBJ2-6, the V gene TRBV18, with D possibly being TRBD1 (6 bases). The CDR3 length is 17 residues. The V and J ends lost 0 bases and 2 bases respectively, with 11 bases between them. Germline CDR1 KGHSH, CDR2 LQKENI. The CDR3 DNA is TGTGCCAGCTCACCACCCGGTTGGGGGCCTGGGGCCAACGTCCTGACTTTC. Encoded protein: CASSPPGWGPGANVLTF.

This rearrangement joins TRBV5-6 to TRBJ2-7; 7 nucleotides agree with TRBD2. CDR3 length: 16 amino acids. Germline-derived CDR1 and CDR2 are SGHDT and YYEEEE. V lost 0 bases to trimming and J lost 6 bases; unmatched junction nucleotides: 12. In DNA, the CDR3 is TGTGCCAGCAGCTTGGTGGAGGGAGGGCCGATAGGCGAGCAGTACTTC. Protein sequence: CASSLVEGGPIGEQYF.